This record concerns one T cell receptor beta chain sequence. This sample was included in a study of T cell clones after liver transplantation. Study-wide context: TCRbeta sequencing after a pre-transplant mixed lymphocyte reaction identified graft-donor-reactive clones, later tracked in post-transplant blood. Third-party-reactive TCRbeta sequences from pre-transplant mixed lymphocyte reactions served as antigen-independent comparators. Draws occurred before transplant, before withdrawal, and after complete or failed withdrawal.

Sequencing used immunoSEQ multiplex PCR; TCRdb keeps in-frame clones, though not all of them. Of approximately 6,300 clones listed, around three quarters are singletons. The CDR3 length is 12 residues. V was trimmed by 3 bases and J by 8 bases, leaving 13 bases between them. From germline, CDR1 is SQVTM and CDR2 ANQGSEA. The sequence was collected from a human patient who received a liver transplant. Some T cells may arise from the graft donor. The sample was CD8+ T cells from blood, taken 24 months after liver transplant. The chain employs TRBV29-1 and TRBJ1-2; no clear D. For the CDR3, the DNA is TGCAGCGTTGAGGATGGAGTGAGAGGCTACACCTTC. It codes for CSVEDGVRGYTF.